This T cell receptor (beta chain) was recorded in a study of T cell responses to AZD1222 COVID-19 vaccine. This CDR3 is built from 12 residues. Trimming took off 4 bases at V and 9 bases at J, with 12 bases between the two ends. CDR1 and CDR2 (germline): LNHDA, SQIVND (reference sequence). TCRdb keeps only in-frame clones here, not all; method: immunoSEQ multiplex PCR. This table has fewer than 200,000 clones, approximately 89% appearing once. Findings and limits, study-wide: Spike-specific TCR depth and breadth grew after two AZD1222 doses. White British donors predominated, females outnumbered males, and clonal diversity was possibly underestimated. Targets within unmutated variant regions were reportedly found for nearly half of spike-specific TCRs.

Comments on this clone: Its antigen is unknown.

Doses given second, at about 4 or about 12 weeks, were pooled. The source material was peripheral blood, sampled 28 days after the second AZD1222 dose. V usage is TRBV19 and J usage is TRBJ1-1, with D perhaps TRBD1 (5 bases). This TCR was sampled from an adult who received the AZD1222 COVID-19 vaccine. CDR3 DNA sequence: TGTGCCAGTAGTACCGGGACGGCAAAAGCTTTCTTT. The encoded protein is CASSTGTAKAFF. Drawing the rest from reference TRBV19 and TRBJ1-1, the complete variable domain is DGGITQSPKYLFRKEGQNVTLSCEQNLNHDAMYWYRQDPGQGLRLIYYSQIVNDFQKGDIAEGYSVSREKKESFPLTVTSAQKNPTAFYLCASSTGTAKAFFGQGTRLTVV.